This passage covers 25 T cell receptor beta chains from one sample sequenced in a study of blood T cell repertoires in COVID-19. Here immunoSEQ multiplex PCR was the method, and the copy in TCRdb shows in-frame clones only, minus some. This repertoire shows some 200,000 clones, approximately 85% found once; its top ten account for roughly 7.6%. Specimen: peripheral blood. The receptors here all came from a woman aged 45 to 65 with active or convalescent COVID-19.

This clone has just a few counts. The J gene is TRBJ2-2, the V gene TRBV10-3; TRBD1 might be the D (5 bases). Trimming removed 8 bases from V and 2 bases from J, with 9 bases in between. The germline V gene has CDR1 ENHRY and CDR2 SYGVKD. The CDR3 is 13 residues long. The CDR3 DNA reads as TGTGCCATCTCTAGGGGAAACACCGGGGAGCTGTTTTTT. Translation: CAISRGNTGELFF.

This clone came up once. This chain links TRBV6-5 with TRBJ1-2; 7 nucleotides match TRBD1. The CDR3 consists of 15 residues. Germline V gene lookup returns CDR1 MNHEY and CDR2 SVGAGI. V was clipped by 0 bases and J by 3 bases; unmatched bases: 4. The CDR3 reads CASSYSGRGDYGYTF. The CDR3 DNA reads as TGTGCCAGCAGTTACTCGGGCAGGGGGGACTATGGCTACACCTTC.

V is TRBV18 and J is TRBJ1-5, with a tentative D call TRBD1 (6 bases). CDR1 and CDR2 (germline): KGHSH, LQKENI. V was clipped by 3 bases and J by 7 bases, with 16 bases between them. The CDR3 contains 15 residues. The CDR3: CASSPQEGGGQPQHF. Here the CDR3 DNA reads TGTGCCAGCTCACCCCAGGAGGGGGGAGGGCAGCCCCAGCATTTT. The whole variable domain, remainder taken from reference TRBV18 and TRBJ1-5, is NAGVMQNPRHLVRRRGQEARLRCSPMKGHSHVYWYRQLPEEGLKFMVYLQKENIIDESGMPKERFSAEFPKEGPSILRIQQVVRGDSAAYFCASSPQEGGGQPQHFGDGTRLSIL.

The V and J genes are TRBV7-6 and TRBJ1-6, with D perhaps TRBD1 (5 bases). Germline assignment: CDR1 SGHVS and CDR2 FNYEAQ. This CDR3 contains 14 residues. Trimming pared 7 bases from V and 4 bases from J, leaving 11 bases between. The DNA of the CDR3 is TGTGCCAGCAAGGGGCAAGGATATAATTCACCCCTCCACTTT. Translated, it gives CASKGQGYNSPLHF.

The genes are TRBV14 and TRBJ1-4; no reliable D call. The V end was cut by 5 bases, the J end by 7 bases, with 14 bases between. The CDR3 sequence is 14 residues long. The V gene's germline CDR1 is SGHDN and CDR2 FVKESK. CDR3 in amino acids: CASSKGGVGEKLFF. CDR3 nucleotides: TGTGCCAGCAGCAAAGGAGGAGTGGGTGAAAAACTGTTTTTT.

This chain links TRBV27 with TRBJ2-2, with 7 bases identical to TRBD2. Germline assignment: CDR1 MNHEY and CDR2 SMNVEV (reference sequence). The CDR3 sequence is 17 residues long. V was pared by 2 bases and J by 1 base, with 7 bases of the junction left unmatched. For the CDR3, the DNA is TGTGCCAGCAGTTTAAATTGGCTAGCGGAGAACACCGGGGAGCTGTTTTTT. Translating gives CASSLNWLAENTGELFF.

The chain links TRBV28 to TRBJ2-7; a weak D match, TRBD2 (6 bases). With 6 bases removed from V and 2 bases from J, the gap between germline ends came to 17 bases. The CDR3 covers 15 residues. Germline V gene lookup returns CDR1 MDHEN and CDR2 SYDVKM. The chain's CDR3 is CASRKSGTATYEQYF. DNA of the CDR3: TGTGCCAGCAGGAAGTCCGGGACTGCTACCTACGAGCAGTACTTC.

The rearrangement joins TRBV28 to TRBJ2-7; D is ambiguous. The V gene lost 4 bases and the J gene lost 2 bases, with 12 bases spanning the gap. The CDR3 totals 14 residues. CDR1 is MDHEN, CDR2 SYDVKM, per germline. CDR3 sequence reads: CASSSGTKPYEQYV. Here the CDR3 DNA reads TGTGCCAGCAGTTCGGGTACAAAACCCTACGAGCAGTACGTC.

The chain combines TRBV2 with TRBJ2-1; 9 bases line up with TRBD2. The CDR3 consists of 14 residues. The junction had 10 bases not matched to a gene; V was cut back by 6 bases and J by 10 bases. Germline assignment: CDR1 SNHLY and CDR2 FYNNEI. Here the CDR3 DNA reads TGTGCCAGCAGGACCGGACTAGCGAGCAACGAGCAGTTCTTC. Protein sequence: CASRTGLASNEQFF.

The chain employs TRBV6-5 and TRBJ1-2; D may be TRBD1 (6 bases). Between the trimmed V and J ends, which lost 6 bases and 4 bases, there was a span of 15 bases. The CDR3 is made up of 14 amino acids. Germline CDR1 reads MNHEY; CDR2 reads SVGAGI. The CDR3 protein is CASSQGQERYGYTF. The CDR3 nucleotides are TGTGCCAGCAGCCAGGGGCAGGAACGCTATGGCTACACCTTC.

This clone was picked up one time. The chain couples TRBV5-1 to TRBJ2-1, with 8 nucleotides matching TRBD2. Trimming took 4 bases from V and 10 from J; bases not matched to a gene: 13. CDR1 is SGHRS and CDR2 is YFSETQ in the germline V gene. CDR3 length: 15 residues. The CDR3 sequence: CASSPDSGRAREQFF. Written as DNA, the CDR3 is TGCGCCAGCAGCCCGGACAGCGGGAGAGCAAGGGAGCAGTTCTTC.

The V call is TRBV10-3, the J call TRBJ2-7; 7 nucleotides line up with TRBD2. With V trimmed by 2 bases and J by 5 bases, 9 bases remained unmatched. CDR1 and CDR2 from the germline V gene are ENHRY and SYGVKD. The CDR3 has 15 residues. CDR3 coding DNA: TGTGCCATCAGTGAGATCCGGACTAGTTCCCACGAGCAGTACTTC. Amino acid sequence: CAISEIRTSSHEQYF.

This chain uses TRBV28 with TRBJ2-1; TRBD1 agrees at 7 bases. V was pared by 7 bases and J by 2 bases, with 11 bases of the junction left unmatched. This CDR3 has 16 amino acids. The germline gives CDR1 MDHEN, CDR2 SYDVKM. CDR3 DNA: TGTGCCAGCACCACACGAGGGGGCTTAACCTACAATGAGCAGTTCTTC. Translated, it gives CASTTRGGLTYNEQFF. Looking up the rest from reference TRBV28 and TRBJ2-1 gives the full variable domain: DVKVTQSSRYLVKRTGEKVFLECVQDMDHENMFWYRQDPGLGLRLIYFSYDVKMKEKGDIPEGYSVSREKKERFSLILESASTNQTSMYLCASTTRGGLTYNEQFFGPGTRLTVL.

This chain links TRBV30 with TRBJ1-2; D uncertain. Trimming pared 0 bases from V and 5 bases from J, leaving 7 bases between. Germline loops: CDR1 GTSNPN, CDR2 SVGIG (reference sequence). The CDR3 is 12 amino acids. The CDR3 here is CAWSVSSYGYTF. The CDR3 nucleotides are TGTGCCTGGAGTGTATCGAGTTATGGCTACACCTTC.

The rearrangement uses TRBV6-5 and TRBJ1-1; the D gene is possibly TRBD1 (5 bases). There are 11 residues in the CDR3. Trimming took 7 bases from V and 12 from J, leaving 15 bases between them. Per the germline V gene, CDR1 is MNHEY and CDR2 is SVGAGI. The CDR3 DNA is TGTGCCAGCACTCCCAGGGAAGTAACTTTCTTT. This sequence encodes CASTPREVTFF.

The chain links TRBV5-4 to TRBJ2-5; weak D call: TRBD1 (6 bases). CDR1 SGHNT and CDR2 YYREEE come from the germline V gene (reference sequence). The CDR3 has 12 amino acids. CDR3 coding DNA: TGTGCAACAGGGACCTCCCGGGAGACCCAGTACTTC. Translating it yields CATGTSRETQYF. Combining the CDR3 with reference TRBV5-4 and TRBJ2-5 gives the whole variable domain ETGVTQSPTHLIKTRGQQVTLRCSSQSGHNTVSWYQQALGQGPQFIFQYYREEENGRGNFPPRFSGLQFPNYSSELNVNALELDDSALYLCATGTSRETQYFGPGTRLLVL.

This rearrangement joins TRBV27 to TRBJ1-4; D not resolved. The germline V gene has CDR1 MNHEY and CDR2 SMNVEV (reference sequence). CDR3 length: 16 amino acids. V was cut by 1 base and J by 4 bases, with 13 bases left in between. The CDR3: CASSLYPVQFNEKLFF. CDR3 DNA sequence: TGTGCCAGCAGTTTATACCCTGTTCAGTTTAATGAAAAACTGTTTTTT.

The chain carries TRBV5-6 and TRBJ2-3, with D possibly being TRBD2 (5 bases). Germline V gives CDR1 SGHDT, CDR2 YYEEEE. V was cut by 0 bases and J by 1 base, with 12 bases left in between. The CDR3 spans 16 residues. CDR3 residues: CASSLGLADGTDTQYF. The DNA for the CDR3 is TGTGCCAGCAGCTTGGGTCTAGCAGACGGCACAGATACGCAGTATTTT.

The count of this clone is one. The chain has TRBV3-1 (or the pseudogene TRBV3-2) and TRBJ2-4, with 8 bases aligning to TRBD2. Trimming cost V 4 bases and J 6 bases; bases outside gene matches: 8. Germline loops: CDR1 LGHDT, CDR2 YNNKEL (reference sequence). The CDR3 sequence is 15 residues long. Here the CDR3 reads CASSLSGSWGNIQYF. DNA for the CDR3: TGTGCCAGCAGCCTGAGCGGGAGTTGGGGAAACATTCAGTACTTC.

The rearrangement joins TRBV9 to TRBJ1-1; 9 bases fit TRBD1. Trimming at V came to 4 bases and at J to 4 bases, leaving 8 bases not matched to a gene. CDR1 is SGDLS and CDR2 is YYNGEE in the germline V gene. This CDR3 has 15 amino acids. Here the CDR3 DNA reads TGTGCCAGCAGCCGTACCATACAGGGGGCCACTGAAGCTTTCTTT. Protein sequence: CASSRTIQGATEAFF.

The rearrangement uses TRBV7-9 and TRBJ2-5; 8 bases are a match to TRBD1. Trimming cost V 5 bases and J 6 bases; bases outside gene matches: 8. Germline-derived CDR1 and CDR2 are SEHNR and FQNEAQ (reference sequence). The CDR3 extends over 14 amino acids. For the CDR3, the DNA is TGTGCCAGCAGCACGGAGACAGGGGCGAAGACCCAGTACTTC. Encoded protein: CASSTETGAKTQYF.

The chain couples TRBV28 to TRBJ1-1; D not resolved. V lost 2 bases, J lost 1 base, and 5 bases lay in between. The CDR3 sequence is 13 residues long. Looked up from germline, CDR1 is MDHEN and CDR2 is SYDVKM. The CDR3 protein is CASSLATNTEAFF. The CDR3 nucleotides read TGTGCCAGCAGTTTAGCTACGAACACTGAAGCTTTCTTT.

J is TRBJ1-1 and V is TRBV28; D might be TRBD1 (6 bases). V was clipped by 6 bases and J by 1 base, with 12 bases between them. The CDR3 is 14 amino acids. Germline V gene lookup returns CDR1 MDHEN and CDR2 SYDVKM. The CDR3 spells CASRPTGTNTEAFF. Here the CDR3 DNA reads TGTGCCAGCAGACCCACAGGGACGAACACTGAAGCTTTCTTT.

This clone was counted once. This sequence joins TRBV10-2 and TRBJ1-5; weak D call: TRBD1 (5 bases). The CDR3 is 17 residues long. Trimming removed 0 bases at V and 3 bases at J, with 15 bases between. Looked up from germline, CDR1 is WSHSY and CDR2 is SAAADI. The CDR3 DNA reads TGCGCCAGCAGTGAGTCTCCTAGACAGCCACTCAATCAGCCCCAGCATTTT. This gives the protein CASSESPRQPLNQPQHF.

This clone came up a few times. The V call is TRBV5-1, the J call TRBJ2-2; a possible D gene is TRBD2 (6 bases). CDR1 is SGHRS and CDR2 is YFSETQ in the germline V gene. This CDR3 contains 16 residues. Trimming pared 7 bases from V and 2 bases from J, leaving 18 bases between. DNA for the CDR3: TGCGCCAGCGTCCCCATCCCCGGGGGTAACACCGGGGAGCTGTTTTTT. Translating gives CASVPIPGGNTGELFF.